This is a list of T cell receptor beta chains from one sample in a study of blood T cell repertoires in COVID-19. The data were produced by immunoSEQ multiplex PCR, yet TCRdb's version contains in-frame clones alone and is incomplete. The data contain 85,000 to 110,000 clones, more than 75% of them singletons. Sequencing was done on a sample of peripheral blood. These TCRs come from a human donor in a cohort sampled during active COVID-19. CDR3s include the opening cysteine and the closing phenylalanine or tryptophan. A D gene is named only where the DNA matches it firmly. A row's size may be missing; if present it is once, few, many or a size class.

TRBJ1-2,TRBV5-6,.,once,CASSLRRGSNGYTF
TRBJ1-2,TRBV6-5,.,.,CASSSREGPFGYTF
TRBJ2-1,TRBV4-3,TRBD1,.,CASSQRDRGYNEQFF
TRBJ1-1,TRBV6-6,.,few,CASSNRVRGTEAFF
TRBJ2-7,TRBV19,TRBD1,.,CASSILSGTGSYEQYF
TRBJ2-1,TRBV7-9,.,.,CASSTRSTEQFF
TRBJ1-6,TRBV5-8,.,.,CASSPDGRGGSPLHF
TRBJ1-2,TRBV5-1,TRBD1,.,CASSLGQGNGYTF
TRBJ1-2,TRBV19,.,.,CASTAGGSYGYTF
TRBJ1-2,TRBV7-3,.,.,CASSPAGLPYGYTF
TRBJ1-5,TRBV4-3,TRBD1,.,CASSQGQGGQPQHF
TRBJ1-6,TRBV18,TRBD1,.,CASSQDRVSYNSPLHF
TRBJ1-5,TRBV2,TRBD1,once,CASEGQGSGAQHF
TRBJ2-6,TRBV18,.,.,CASSPLGPGGSGANVLTF
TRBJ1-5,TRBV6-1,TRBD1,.,CASSVSGGEGNQPQHF
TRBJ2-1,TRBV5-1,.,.,CASTPRAGGNEQFF
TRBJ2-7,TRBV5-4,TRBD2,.,CASSLERGRGEQYF
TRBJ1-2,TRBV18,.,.,CASSPGGIPANYGYTF
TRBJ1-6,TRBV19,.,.,CASRSGGGNNSPLHF
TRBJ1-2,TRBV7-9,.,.,CASSLANTDGYTF
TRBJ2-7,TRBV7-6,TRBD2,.,CASSLGSGGAYEQYF
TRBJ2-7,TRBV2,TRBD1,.,CASQVGQGSPYEQYF
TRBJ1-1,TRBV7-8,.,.,CASSKWAGMNTEAFF
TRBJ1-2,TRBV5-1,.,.,CASSPGQNNYGYTF
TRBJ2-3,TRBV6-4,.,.,CASSAGARGTDTQYF